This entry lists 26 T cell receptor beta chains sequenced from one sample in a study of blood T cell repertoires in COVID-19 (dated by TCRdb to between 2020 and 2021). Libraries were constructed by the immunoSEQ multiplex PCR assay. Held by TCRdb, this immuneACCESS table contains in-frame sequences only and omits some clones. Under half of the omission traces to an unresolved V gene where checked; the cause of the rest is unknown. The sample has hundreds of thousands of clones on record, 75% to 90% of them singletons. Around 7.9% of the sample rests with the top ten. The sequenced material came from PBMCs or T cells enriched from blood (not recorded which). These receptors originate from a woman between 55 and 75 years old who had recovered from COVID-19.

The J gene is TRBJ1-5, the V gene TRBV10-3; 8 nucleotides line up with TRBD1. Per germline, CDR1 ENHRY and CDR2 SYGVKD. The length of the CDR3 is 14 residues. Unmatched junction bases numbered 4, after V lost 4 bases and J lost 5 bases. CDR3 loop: CAISATGVDQPQHF. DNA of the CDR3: TGTGCCATCAGTGCGACAGGGGTGGATCAGCCCCAGCATTTT.

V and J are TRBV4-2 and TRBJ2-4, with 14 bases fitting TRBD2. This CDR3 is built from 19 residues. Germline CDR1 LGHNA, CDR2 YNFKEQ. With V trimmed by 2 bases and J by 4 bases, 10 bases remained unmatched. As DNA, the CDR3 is TGTGCCAGCAGCCAACATTACACCGGGACTAGCGGGGGTAAAAACATTCAGTACTTC. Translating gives CASSQHYTGTSGGKNIQYF.

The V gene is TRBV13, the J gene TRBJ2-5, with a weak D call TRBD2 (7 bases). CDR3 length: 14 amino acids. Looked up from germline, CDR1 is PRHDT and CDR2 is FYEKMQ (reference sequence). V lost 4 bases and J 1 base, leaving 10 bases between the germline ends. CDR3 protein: CASSWGGAQETQYF. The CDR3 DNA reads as TGTGCCAGCAGCTGGGGGGGCGCCCAAGAGACCCAGTACTTC.

The CDR3 sequence is CASSQSGGSTDTQYF. CDR3 nucleotides: TGTGCCAGCAGCCAGAGCGGGGGGAGCACAGATACGCAGTATTTT. The chain employs TRBV7-9 and TRBJ2-3, with 9 bases matching TRBD2. There are 15 residues in the CDR3. Germline V gene sequence: CDR1 SEHNR, CDR2 FQNEAQ (reference sequence). With V trimmed by 5 bases and J by 0 bases, 3 bases remained unmatched.

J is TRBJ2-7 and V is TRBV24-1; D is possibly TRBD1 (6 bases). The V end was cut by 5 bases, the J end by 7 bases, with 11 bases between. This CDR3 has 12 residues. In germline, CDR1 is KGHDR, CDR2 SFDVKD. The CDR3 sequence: CATSAFQGEQYF. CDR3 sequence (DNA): TGTGCCACCAGTGCTTTCCAGGGGGAGCAGTACTTC.

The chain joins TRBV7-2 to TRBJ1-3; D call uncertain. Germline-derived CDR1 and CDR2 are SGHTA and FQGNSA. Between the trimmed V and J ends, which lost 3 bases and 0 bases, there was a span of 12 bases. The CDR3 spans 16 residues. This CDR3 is CASSLQAGYSGNTIYF. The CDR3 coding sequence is TGTGCCAGCAGCTTGCAGGCCGGATACTCTGGAAACACCATATATTTT. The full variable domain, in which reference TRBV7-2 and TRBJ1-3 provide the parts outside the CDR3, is GAGVSQSPSNKVTEKGKDVELRCDPISGHTALYWYRQSLGQGLEFLIYFQGNSAPDKSGLPSDRFSAERTGGSVSTLTIQRTQQEDSAVYLCASSLQAGYSGNTIYFGEGSWLTVV.

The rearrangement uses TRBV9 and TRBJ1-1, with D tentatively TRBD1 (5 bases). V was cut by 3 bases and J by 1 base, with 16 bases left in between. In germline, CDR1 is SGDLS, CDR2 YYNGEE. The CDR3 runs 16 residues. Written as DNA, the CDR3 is TGTGCCAGCAGCGCCGGGGCGGGACCCCCGAACACTGAAGCTTTCTTT. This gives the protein CASSAGAGPPNTEAFF.

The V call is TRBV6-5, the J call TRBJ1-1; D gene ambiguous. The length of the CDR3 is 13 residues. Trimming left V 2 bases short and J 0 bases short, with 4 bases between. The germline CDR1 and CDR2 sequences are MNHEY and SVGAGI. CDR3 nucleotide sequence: TGTGCCAGCAGTTACCGGTTGAACACTGAAGCTTTCTTT. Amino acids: CASSYRLNTEAFF.

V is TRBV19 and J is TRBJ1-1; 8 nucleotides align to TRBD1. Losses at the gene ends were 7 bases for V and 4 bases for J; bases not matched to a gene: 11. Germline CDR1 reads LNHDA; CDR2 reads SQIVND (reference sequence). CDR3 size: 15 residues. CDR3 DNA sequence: TGTGCCAGTACTTATACGGGACAGGCTAGCACTGAAGCTTTCTTT. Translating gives CASTYTGQASTEAFF. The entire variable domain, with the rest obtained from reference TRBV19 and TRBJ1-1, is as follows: DGGITQSPKYLFRKEGQNVTLSCEQNLNHDAMYWYRQDPGQGLRLIYYSQIVNDFQKGDIAEGYSVSREKKESFPLTVTSAQKNPTAFYLCASTYTGQASTEAFFGQGTRLTVV.

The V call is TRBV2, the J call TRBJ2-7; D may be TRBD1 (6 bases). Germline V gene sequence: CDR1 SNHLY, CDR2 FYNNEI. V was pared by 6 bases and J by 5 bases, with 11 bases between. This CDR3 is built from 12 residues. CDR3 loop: CASSTGCNEQYV. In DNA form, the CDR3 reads TGTGCCAGCAGCACAGGGTGCAACGAGCAGTACGTC.

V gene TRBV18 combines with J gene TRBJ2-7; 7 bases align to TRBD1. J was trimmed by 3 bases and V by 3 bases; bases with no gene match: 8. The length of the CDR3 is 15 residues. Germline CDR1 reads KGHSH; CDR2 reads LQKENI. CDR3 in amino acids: CASSPTGAPLYEQYV. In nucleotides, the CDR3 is TGTGCCAGCTCACCCACAGGGGCCCCCCTCTACGAGCAGTACGTC.

Here the CDR3 DNA reads TGTGCCAGCTCACGGACTGTGTCCACAGATACGCAGTATTTT. Its translation: CASSRTVSTDTQYF. V usage is TRBV18 and J usage is TRBJ2-3, with D perhaps matching TRBD2 (5 bases). Per the germline V gene, CDR1 is KGHSH and CDR2 is LQKENI. Trimming shortened V by 4 bases and J by 2 bases, and 10 bases separated the two germline ends. The CDR3 sequence is 14 residues long.

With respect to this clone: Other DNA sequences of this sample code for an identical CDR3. As DNA, the CDR3 is TGTGCCAGCAGTTTAGGCAGGGATTATGGCTACACCTTC. This encodes CASSLGRDYGYTF. The V gene is TRBV27, the J gene TRBJ1-2; tentative D call: TRBD1 (5 bases). Germline CDR1 reads MNHEY; CDR2 reads SMNVEV (reference sequence). The germline V and J ends were trimmed by 2 bases and 5 bases, with 9 bases remaining between them. The CDR3 extends over 13 amino acids.

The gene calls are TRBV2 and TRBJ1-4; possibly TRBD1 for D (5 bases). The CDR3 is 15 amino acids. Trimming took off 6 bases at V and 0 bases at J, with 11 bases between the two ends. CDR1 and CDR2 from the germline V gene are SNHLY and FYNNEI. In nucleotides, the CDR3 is TGTGCCAGCAGATTGACAGCTGCAACTAATGAAAAACTGTTTTTT. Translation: CASRLTAATNEKLFF.

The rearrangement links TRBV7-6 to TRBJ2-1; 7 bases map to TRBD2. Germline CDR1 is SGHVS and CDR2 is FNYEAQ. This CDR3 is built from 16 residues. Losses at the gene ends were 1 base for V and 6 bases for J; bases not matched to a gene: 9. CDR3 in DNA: TGTGCCAGCAGCTTAGATGCCCGGACTAGGATCAATGAGCAGTTCTTC. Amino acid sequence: CASSLDARTRINEQFF.

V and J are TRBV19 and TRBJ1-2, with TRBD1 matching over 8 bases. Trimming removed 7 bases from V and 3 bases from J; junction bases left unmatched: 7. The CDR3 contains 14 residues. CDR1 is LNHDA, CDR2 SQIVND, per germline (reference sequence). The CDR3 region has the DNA TGTGCCAGTACTAAGACAGGGGAGGACTATGGCTACACCTTC. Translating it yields CASTKTGEDYGYTF.

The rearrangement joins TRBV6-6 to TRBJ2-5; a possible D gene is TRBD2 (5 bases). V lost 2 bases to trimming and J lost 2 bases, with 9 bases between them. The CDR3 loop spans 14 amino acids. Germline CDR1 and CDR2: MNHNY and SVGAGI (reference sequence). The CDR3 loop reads CASSYRGLQETQYF. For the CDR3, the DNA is TGTGCCAGCAGTTACCGCGGGCTACAAGAGACCCAGTACTTC.

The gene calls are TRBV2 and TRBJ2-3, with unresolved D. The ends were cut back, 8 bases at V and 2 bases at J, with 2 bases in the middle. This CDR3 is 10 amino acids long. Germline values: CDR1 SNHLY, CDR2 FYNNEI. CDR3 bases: TGTGCCAGCCTCACAGATACGCAGTATTTT. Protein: CASLTDTQYF.

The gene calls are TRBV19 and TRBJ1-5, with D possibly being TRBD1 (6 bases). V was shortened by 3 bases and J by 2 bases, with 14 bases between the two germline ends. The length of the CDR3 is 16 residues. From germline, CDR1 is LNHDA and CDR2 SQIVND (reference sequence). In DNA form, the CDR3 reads TGTGCCAGTAGTATTGGGGGCCATTCGGGCAATCAGCCCCAGCATTTT. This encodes CASSIGGHSGNQPQHF.

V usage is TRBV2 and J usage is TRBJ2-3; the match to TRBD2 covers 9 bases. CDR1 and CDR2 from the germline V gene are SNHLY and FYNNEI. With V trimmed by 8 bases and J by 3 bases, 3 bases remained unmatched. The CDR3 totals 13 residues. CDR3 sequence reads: CASGRGGTDTQYF. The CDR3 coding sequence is TGTGCCAGCGGGCGGGGGGGAACAGATACGCAGTATTTT.

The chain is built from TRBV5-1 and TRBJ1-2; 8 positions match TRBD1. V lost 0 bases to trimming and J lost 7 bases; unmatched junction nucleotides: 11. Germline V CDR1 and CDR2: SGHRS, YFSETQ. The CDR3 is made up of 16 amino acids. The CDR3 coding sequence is TGCGCCAGCAGCTTGGCGACAGGGGAATTCGCGGGTGGCTACACCTTC. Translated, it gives CASSLATGEFAGGYTF.

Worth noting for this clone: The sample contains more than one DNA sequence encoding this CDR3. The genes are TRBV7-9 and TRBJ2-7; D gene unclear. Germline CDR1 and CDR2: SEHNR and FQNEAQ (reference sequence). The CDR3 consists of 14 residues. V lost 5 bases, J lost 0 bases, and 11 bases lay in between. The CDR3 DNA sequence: TGTGCCAGCAGCCTTCCAGGTAGCTCCTACGAGCAGTACTTC. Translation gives CASSLPGSSYEQYF.

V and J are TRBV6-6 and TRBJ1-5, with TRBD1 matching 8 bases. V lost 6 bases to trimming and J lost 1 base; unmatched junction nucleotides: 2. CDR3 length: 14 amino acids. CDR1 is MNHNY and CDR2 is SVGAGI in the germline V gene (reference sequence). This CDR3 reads CASRQGGSNQPQHF. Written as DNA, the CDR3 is TGTGCCAGCAGACAGGGGGGGAGCAATCAGCCCCAGCATTTT.

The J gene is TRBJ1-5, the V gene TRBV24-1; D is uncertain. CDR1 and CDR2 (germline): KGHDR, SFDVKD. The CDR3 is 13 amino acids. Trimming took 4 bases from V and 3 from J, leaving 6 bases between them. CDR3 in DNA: TGTGCCACCAGTGACAGATACAATCAGCCCCAGCATTTT. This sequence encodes CATSDRYNQPQHF.

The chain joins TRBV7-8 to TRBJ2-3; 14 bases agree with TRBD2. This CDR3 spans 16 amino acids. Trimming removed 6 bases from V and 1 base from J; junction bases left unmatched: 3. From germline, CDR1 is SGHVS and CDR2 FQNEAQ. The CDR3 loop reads CASRQGLAGGTDTQYF. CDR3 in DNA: TGTGCCAGCAGGCAGGGACTAGCGGGGGGCACAGATACGCAGTATTTT.

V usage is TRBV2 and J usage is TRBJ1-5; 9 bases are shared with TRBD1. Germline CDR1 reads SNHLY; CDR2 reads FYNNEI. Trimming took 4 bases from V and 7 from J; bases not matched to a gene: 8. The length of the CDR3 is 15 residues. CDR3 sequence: CASSVEGQGGQPQHF. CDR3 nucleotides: TGTGCCAGCAGTGTCGAGGGACAGGGAGGACAGCCCCAGCATTTT.